The rows below give T cell receptor beta chains drawn from one sample of a study of human T cells and chemical hapten exposure. TCRdb reprocessed the RACE reads via MiXCR and lists one record per CDR3 protein. The sample has about 360,000 distinct CDR3 sequences, 6% to 8.5% seen once. Here the sequenced sample was whole blood, taken in connection with sensitization to the hapten diphenylcyclopropenone (DPC). The receptors come from a woman between 18 and 29 years old with alopecia areata. Some clones in this sample may be carry-over from other donors' samples. Both conserved end residues are part of each CDR3. A D gene is named only where the DNA matches it firmly.

j_call	d_call	v_call	cdr3_aa
TRBJ1-1	TRBD1	TRBV20-1	CSAQQGFGAFF
TRBJ1-2	TRBD1	TRBV14	CASSQDQGGGLTWSYTF
TRBJ2-4	.	TRBV10-3	CAIRSLGAYPYF
TRBJ2-3	TRBD2	TRBV29-1	CSVEDPKRGSTDTQYF
TRBJ1-2	TRBD1	TRBV18	CASSPGQATNYGYTF
TRBJ1-1	TRBD1	TRBV6-2/TRBV6-3	CASSLHRGRSTEAFF
TRBJ2-3	.	TRBV29-1	CSGGRVTDTQYF
TRBJ1-1	.	TRBV20-1	CSASWTVNTEAFF
TRBJ1-3	.	TRBV7-3	CASSSQTGNTIYF
TRBJ2-2	TRBD1	TRBV9	CASSVVGTGNTGELFF
TRBJ1-5	.	TRBV4-2	CASSPPSDKRFGNQPQHF
TRBJ2-7	TRBD2	TRBV25-1	CASSDTSGSYEQYF
TRBJ2-1	.	TRBV20-1	CSARGYDTLVPYNEQFF
TRBJ2-3	.	TRBV7-8	CASSLVVAARTDTQYF
TRBJ2-3	TRBD2	TRBV6-1	CASSRTVAGGPGDTQYF
TRBJ1-6	.	TRBV28	CASSFKADSPLHF
TRBJ1-5	.	TRBV7-2	CASSSQTGSEWPQHF
TRBJ1-4	.	TRBV5-4	CASSFTGREVEKLFF
TRBJ2-3	TRBD2	TRBV9	CASSVEGSGGAVPDTQYF
TRBJ2-2	TRBD2	TRBV2	CASSASGGPGELFF
TRBJ1-2	.	TRBV29-1	CSVEDFTPSYGYTF
TRBJ2-7	TRBD2	TRBV7-9	CASSATSGGSYEQYF
TRBJ1-1	.	TRBV7-2	CASSLRVSRPEAFF
TRBJ2-7	.	TRBV2	CASSVGGAHEQYF
TRBJ1-1	TRBD1	TRBV9	CASSRQGGTEAFF
TRBJ2-3	.	TRBV4-3	CASSQDGVGTDTQYF
TRBJ1-1	.	TRBV25-1	CASSDWGLDTEAFF
TRBJ1-5	.	TRBV9	CASSVQGDPNQPQHF
TRBJ2-7	.	TRBV7-2	CASSSVAGSEQYF
TRBJ2-3	TRBD1	TRBV29-1	CSVSRTGFADTQYF
TRBJ2-1	TRBD2	TRBV6-6	CASTPKRGGGNNEQFF
TRBJ2-7	.	TRBV7-2	CASSLVPRIFYEQYF
TRBJ2-7	TRBD1	TRBV19	CASSIAGQGVSYEQYF